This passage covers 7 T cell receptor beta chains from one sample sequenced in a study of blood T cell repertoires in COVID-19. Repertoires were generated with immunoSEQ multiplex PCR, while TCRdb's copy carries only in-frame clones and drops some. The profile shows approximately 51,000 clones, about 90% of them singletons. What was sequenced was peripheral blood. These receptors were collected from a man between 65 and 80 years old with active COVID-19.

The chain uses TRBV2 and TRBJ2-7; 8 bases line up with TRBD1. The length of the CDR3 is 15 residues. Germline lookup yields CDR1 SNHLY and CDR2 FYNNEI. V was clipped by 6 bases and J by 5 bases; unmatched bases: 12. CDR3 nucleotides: TGTGCCAGCAGAGCGTTCCAGGGGGCGCTGAACGAGCAGTACTTC. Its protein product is CASRAFQGALNEQYF.

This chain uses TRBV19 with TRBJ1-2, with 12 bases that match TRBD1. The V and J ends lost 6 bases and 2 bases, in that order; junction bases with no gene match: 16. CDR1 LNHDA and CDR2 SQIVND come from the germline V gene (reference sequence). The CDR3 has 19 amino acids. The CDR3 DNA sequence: TGTGCCAGTAGCGGGACAGGGGGCAGACTTAAGGCGGGGAACTATGGCTACACCTTC. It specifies CASSGTGGRLKAGNYGYTF.

CDR3 coding DNA: TGTGCCAGCAGCTTAAGAGTAACTAGCCGCCAAGAGACCCAGTACTTC. Amino acids: CASSLRVTSRQETQYF. This rearrangement joins TRBV11-1 to TRBJ2-5; D is perhaps TRBD2 (6 bases). The CDR3 totals 16 residues. V lost 2 bases and J 1 base, leaving 14 bases between the germline ends. The V gene's germline CDR1 is SGHAT and CDR2 FQDESV (reference sequence).

DNA of the CDR3: TGTGCCAGCAGGGGAAGTAGGGCAGGGACAAATCTAAACACTGAAGCTTTCTTT. This translates into CASRGSRAGTNLNTEAFF. The chain is built from TRBV27 and TRBJ1-1; perhaps TRBD1 as D (6 bases). This CDR3 is 18 amino acids long. Trimming removed 6 bases at V and 2 bases at J, with 25 bases between. Germline V gene data show CDR1 as MNHEY and CDR2 as SMNVEV (reference sequence).

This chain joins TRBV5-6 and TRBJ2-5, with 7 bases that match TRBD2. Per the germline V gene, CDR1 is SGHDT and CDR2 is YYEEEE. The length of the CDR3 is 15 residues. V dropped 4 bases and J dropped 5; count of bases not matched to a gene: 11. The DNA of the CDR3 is TGTGCCAGCAGCGGGATGAGACTAGCAAAGGAGACCCAGTACTTC. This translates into CASSGMRLAKETQYF.

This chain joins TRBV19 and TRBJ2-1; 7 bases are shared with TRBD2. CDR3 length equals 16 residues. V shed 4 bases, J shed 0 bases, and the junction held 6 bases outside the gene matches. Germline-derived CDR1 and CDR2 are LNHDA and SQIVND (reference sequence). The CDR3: CASSRSGALSYNEQFF. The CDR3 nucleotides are TGTGCCAGTAGTAGAAGCGGGGCCCTCTCCTACAATGAGCAGTTCTTC.

CDR3 bases: TGTGCCAGCAGCTTCGCAGGGGTTGATACGCAGTATTTT. It translates to CASSFAGVDTQYF. The chain combines TRBV5-4 with TRBJ2-3, with D tentatively TRBD1 (6 bases). Deletions cut 2 bases from V and 6 bases from J, with 10 bases between. In germline, CDR1 is SGHNT, CDR2 YYREEE (reference sequence). The CDR3 has 13 residues.